This T cell receptor (beta chain) was captured in a study of STAT5B mutations in CD4+ large granular lymphocyte leukemia. Only in-frame clones appear in the TCRdb table, and some are missing; sequencing was by immunoSEQ multiplex PCR. The sample includes about 36,000 clones, 70% to 80% of them seen just once. The sequencing input was CD4+ T cells from blood buffy coats. This clonotype was obtained from a human donor in good health.

The CDR3 loop is CASSGSLADTQYF. In DNA form, the CDR3 reads TGTGCCAGCAGTGGGAGCTTGGCAGATACGCAGTATTTT. This chain uses TRBV7-9 with TRBJ2-3, with D tentatively TRBD2 (5 bases). V dropped 6 bases and J dropped 4 bases, with 11 bases sitting between them. This CDR3 contains 13 residues. Germline loops: CDR1 SEHNR, CDR2 FQNEAQ (reference sequence).